Presented here are 4 T cell receptor beta chains from one specimen sequenced in a study of response to subunit inactivated influenza vaccine. Via MiXCR, TCRdb re-called the RT-PCR reads, giving one row per CDR3 protein. The data contain some 180,000 distinct CDR3 sequences, 7.5% to 10% of them singletons. Sequenced material: non-naive T cells sorted from PBMCs, taken on the day of vaccination. These TCRs come from a man in his fifties who received an inactivated influenza vaccine.

This clonotype was detected many times. This rearrangement joins TRBV5-6 to TRBJ2-7; D is unclear. Germline V CDR1 and CDR2: SGHDT, YYEEEE. V lost 1 base, J lost 6 bases, and 5 bases lay in between. The CDR3 sequence is 11 residues long. This CDR3 is CASSLLAEQYF. In nucleotides, the CDR3 is TGTGCCAGCAGCTTGTTAGCCGAGCAGTACTTC.

The chain uses TRBV29-1 and TRBJ2-1; no reliable D call. In germline, CDR1 is SQVTM, CDR2 ANQGSEA. This CDR3 is 10 amino acids long. V was clipped by 4 bases and J by 8 bases, with 6 bases between them. CDR3 residues: CSVGLHEQFF. Written as DNA, the CDR3 is TGCAGCGTTGGGTTGCATGAGCAGTTCTTC.

Only a few counts were recorded for this clonotype. The chain is built from TRBV3-1 and TRBJ1-1; D may be TRBD1 (6 bases). The V end lost 2 bases, the J end lost 3 bases, and 13 bases lay between the germline ends. This CDR3 spans 15 amino acids. Germline V gene data show CDR1 as LGHDT and CDR2 as YNNKEL (reference sequence). The CDR3 region has the DNA TGTGCCAGCAGCCAATCCAGGACAGCCTACACTGAAGCTTTCTTT. Its translation is CASSQSRTAYTEAFF.

The rearrangement uses TRBV29-1 and TRBJ2-5, with 16 bases identical to TRBD2. Germline V gives CDR1 SQVTM, CDR2 ANQGSEA. V lost 6 bases, J lost 4 bases, and 2 bases stayed unmatched. The CDR3 runs 14 residues. The CDR3 DNA sequence: TGCAGCGTGGGGACTAGCGGGAGGGCAGAGACCCAGTACTTC. This translates into CSVGTSGRAETQYF.